Given below is one T cell receptor (beta chain) in context. Its antigen is unknown. TCRdb keeps only in-frame clones here, not all; method: immunoSEQ multiplex PCR. Of some 85,000 clones listed, around nine tenths were seen once; the top ten hold 2.3%. This entry comes from a study of OX40 agonist ivuxolimab in advanced cancers. This CDR3 region has 14 residues. Trimming at V came to 4 bases and at J to 4 bases, leaving 4 bases not matched to a gene. Germline values: CDR1 MNHEY, CDR2 SVGAGI. Blood samples were obtained at baseline, cycle 4 day 1, and cycle 7 day 1. Study findings and constraints: Patients with a partial response at 0.1-3.0 mg/kg had among the lowest clonal expansion. Expanded clones belonging to CD8+ T cells outnumbered, on average, those of CD4+.

The receptor comes from an adult with an advanced solid tumor such as melanoma, head and neck, liver or kidney cancer. The chain carries TRBV6-5 and TRBJ2-3; 8 nucleotides agree with TRBD2. Sample: CD4+ or CD8+ T cells sorted from blood, taken in a trial of the OX40 agonist ivuxolimab. The CDR3 spells CASSSGLVPDTQYF. DNA of the CDR3: TGTGCCAGCAGTTCGGGACTAGTCCCAGATACGCAGTATTTT.